This TCR beta chain was documented in a study of cytomegalovirus exposure and HLA in healthy donors. Study-wide results and caveats: Associated with cytomegalovirus, according to the listing, were 150 to 200 TCR beta chains. Among the CMV-associated chains, a few were confirmed in vitro as specific for CMV antigens. Previous analysis showed most TCR beta V segments were productive about 87% or about 30% of the time.

The PCR had 60 Vbeta and 13 Jbeta primers. TCRdb's table, derived via immunoSEQ multiplex PCR, lists solely in-frame clones and lacks some. This repertoire shows fewer than 200,000 clones, 77% found once; its top ten account for 3.5% to 4.5%. Comments on this clone: Its antigen is not known.

CDR1 is MNHEY and CDR2 is SMNVEV in the germline V gene (reference sequence). The CDR3 totals 14 residues. The germline V and J ends were trimmed by 3 bases and 5 bases, with 10 bases remaining between them. Sequenced: PBMCs. This sequence originates from a man aged 25 to 40 in good health and CMV-seropositive. The V call is TRBV27, the J call TRBJ2-2; TRBD1 might be the D (6 bases). The CDR3 region is CASSFGTQTGELFF. CDR3 DNA sequence: TGTGCCAGCAGTTTCGGGACACAGACCGGGGAGCTGTTTTTT.